These T cell receptor beta chains were read from a single sample in a study of T cells in narcolepsy. Data came from immunoSEQ multiplex PCR; TCRdb stores just in-frame clones and leaves some out. Of tens of thousands of clones listed, around 81% are singletons. Sequenced: memory (CD45RA-) CD4+ T cells from blood. These receptors all come from a human donor in good health. CDR3s include the opening cysteine and the closing phenylalanine or tryptophan. Fields, in order: clone size, D gene, J gene, V gene, CDR3 protein, CDR3 DNA. A D gene is named only where the DNA matches it firmly. Size is stated for part of the rows, as once, few or many counts, or as a class when the clone is expanded.

size: once
D: -
J: TRBJ2-7
V: TRBV7-9
CDR3: CASSLSGRPYEQYF
DNA: TGTGCCAGCAGCTTATCGGGCAGACCCTACGAGCAGTACTTC

size: -
D: -
J: TRBJ2-3
V: TRBV2
CDR3: CASSDRVVSTDTQYF
DNA: TGTGCCAGCAGTGATAGGGTTGTCTCGACAGATACGCAGTATTTT

size: -
D: -
J: TRBJ2-7
V: TRBV18
CDR3: CASSPPEGFRYF
DNA: TGTGCCAGCTCACCACCGGAAGGTTTCAGGTACTTC

size: -
D: TRBD1
J: TRBJ2-5
V: TRBV7-2
CDR3: CASSLAGTGHGEQYF
DNA: TGTGCCAGCAGCTTAGCGGGGACAGGACACGGGGAGCAGTACTTC

size: -
D: -
J: TRBJ1-2
V: TRBV15
CDR3: CATSGSNYGYTF
DNA: TGTGCCACCAGCGGCAGTAACTATGGCTACACCTTC

size: -
D: -
J: TRBJ2-1
V: TRBV7-2
CDR3: CASSLVYRADNEQFF
DNA: TGTGCCAGCAGCTTAGTGTACAGGGCAGACAATGAGCAGTTCTTC

size: -
D: -
J: TRBJ2-3
V: TRBV29-1
CDR3: CSVGGASGDTQYF
DNA: TGCAGCGTTGGGGGGGCTAGCGGCGATACGCAGTATTTT

size: -
D: -
J: TRBJ2-7
V: TRBV4-3
CDR3: CASSQGSHRAPYEQYF
DNA: TGCGCCAGCAGCCAAGGCTCCCACAGGGCGCCGTACGAGCAGTACTTC

size: -
D: TRBD1
J: TRBJ2-5
V: TRBV7-8
CDR3: CASSLPQGASEQYF
DNA: TGTGCCAGCAGCCTGCCACAGGGGGCGAGTGAGCAGTACTTC

size: -
D: -
J: TRBJ1-1
V: TRBV6-5
CDR3: CASRNSLGGGTEAFF
DNA: TGTGCCAGCAGAAACTCCTTGGGAGGGGGCACTGAAGCTTTCTTT

size: -
D: -
J: TRBJ1-3
V: TRBV7-2
CDR3: CASSRQSSGNTIYF
DNA: TGTGCCAGCAGCAGACAAAGCTCTGGAAACACCATATATTTT

size: -
D: -
J: TRBJ2-1
V: TRBV5-4
CDR3: CASSRDGWQNEQFF
DNA: TGTGCCAGCAGCCGGGACGGGTGGCAAAATGAGCAGTTCTTC

size: -
D: -
J: TRBJ1-1
V: TRBV9
CDR3: CASSDHRSDTEAFF
DNA: TGTGCCAGCAGCGATCATCGGAGTGACACTGAAGCTTTCTTT

size: -
D: -
J: TRBJ2-3
V: TRBV10-2
CDR3: CASSESNLGGKSTDTQYF
DNA: TGCGCCAGCAGTGAGTCGAATCTCGGCGGTAAAAGCACAGATACGCAGTATTTT

size: -
D: -
J: TRBJ2-1
V: TRBV4-1
CDR3: CASRTGGEYNEQFF
DNA: TGCGCCAGCCGTACCGGGGGAGAATACAATGAGCAGTTCTTC

size: medium-sized
D: TRBD1
J: TRBJ1-2
V: TRBV9
CDR3: CASSVRGDRGYGYTF
DNA: TGTGCCAGCAGCGTGCGAGGCGACAGGGGCTATGGCTACACCTTC

size: once
D: TRBD2
J: TRBJ2-1
V: TRBV7-6
CDR3: CASSPGTSGGVFGNEQFF
DNA: TGTGCCAGCAGCCCCGGGACTAGCGGGGGGGTGTTTGGGAATGAGCAGTTCTTC

size: -
D: -
J: TRBJ1-4
V: TRBV6-6
CDR3: CASRGWGGTNEKLFF
DNA: TGTGCCAGCAGGGGGTGGGGGGGAACTAATGAAAAACTGTTTTTT

size: -
D: -
J: TRBJ2-1
V: TRBV5-1
CDR3: CASSFLQGGNEQFF
DNA: TGCGCCAGCAGCTTTCTACAGGGAGGCAATGAGCAGTTCTTC

size: once
D: TRBD2
J: TRBJ2-7
V: TRBV19
CDR3: CASSMAGLTNEQYF
DNA: TGTGCCAGTAGTATGGCGGGACTAACCAACGAGCAGTACTTC

size: medium-sized
D: -
J: TRBJ2-2
V: TRBV7-7
CDR3: CASSLSGAGELFF
DNA: TGTGCTAGCAGCTTATCAGGGGCCGGGGAGCTGTTTTTT

size: -
D: -
J: TRBJ1-5
V: TRBV6-5
CDR3: CASMALAGRNQPQHF
DNA: TGTGCCAGCATGGCCCTGGCGGGGCGGAATCAGCCCCAGCATTTT

size: -
D: -
J: TRBJ1-5
V: TRBV2
CDR3: CASSEARGNQPQHF
DNA: TGTGCCAGCAGTGAAGCACGGGGGAATCAGCCCCAGCATTTT